Below are 9 T cell receptor beta chains sequenced from a single sample in a study of T cells after yellow fever vaccination. TCRdb reprocessed the 5' RACE reads with MiXCR, giving one entry per CDR3 protein. The sample lists 200,000 to 250,000 distinct CDR3 sequences; less than 8.5% were seen once. The sample consisted of CD4+ T cells sorted from PBMCs, taken 15 days after the yellow fever booster vaccination. Source of these receptors: a man aged 25 to 45 who received the YFV17D yellow fever vaccine.

This clonotype was counted between two and nine times. The chain has TRBV4-3 and TRBJ1-1, with a tentative D call TRBD1 (6 bases). Germline lookup yields CDR1 LGHNA and CDR2 YSLEER. The length of the CDR3 is 15 residues. V was cut by 0 bases and J by 8 bases, with 16 bases left in between. CDR3 bases: TGCGCCAGCAGCCAAGACCGCCTGGGGGGGACAGAAGCTTTCTTT. Translated, it gives CASSQDRLGGTEAFF.

This clonotype has at least ten counts. The rearrangement uses TRBV27 and TRBJ2-3; D tentatively fits TRBD1 or TRBD2 (5 bases each). The length of the CDR3 is 15 residues. CDR1 MNHEY and CDR2 SMNVEV come from the germline V gene (reference sequence). V shed 4 bases and J shed 7 bases, with 18 bases lying between them. This chain's CDR3 is CASSSSNRRTNTQYF. In nucleotides, the CDR3 is TGTGCCAGCAGTTCATCGAACAGGAGGACAAATACGCAGTATTTT.

The table lists this clonotype with a few counts. The chain's CDR3 is CSVERENIQYF. The CDR3 DNA is TGCAGCGTTGAGCGGGAGAACATTCAGTACTTC. The chain recombines TRBV29-1 with TRBJ2-4, with 7 bases matching TRBD2. The V gene's germline CDR1 is SQVTM and CDR2 ANQGSEA. This CDR3 is built from 11 residues. Germline trimming cut 3 bases from V and 7 bases from J; bases unmatched to any gene: 0.

CDR3 amino acids: CASSAGHRTDTQYF. CDR3 nucleotide sequence: TGCGCCAGCAGCGCGGGACACCGCACAGATACGCAGTATTTT. The chain is built from TRBV5-1 and TRBJ2-3; D assignment may be TRBD1 or TRBD2 (6 bases each). The V gene lost 4 bases and the J gene lost 1 base, with 10 bases spanning the gap. This CDR3 comprises 14 residues. Germline lookup yields CDR1 SGHRS and CDR2 YFSETQ.

At least ten counts were recorded for this clonotype. The CDR3 spells CASSPGPPGQGKTRSNQPQHF. The CDR3 DNA reads TGTGCCAGCAGTCCCGGGCCCCCGGGACAGGGGAAGACTCGGAGCAATCAGCCCCAGCATTTT. The chain uses TRBV6-4 and TRBJ1-5; the match to TRBD1 covers 10 bases. J was trimmed by 1 base and V by 5 bases; bases with no gene match: 20. CDR1 and CDR2 (germline): MRHNA, SNTAGT. CDR3 length: 21 residues.

This clonotype was seen many times. V gene TRBV12-3 or TRBV12-4 combines with J gene TRBJ2-1; the D gene is possibly TRBD2 (5 bases). The V gene lost 0 bases and the J gene lost 9 bases, with 18 bases spanning the gap. The CDR3 is made up of 16 amino acids. CDR3 sequence reads: CASSLAGAQPVGEQFF. In DNA form, the CDR3 reads TGTGCCAGCAGTTTAGCGGGAGCTCAACCTGTGGGTGAGCAGTTCTTC.

This clonotype was seen a handful of times. The chain recombines TRBV6-5 with TRBJ2-1; 7 nucleotides line up with TRBD2. This CDR3 comprises 15 residues. V trimming: 2 bases; J trimming: 2 bases; junction bases outside the gene matches: 3. CDR1 and CDR2 (germline): MNHEY, SVGAGI. The CDR3 DNA sequence: TGTGCCAGCAGTTACGGGCGGGAGCCCTACAATGAGCAGTTCTTC. Residues: CASSYGREPYNEQFF.

This clonotype was seen repeatedly, ten times or more. The rearrangement uses TRBV7-2 and TRBJ2-3; TRBD2 aligns across 8 bases. Looked up from germline, CDR1 is SGHTA and CDR2 is FQGNSA. CDR3 length equals 15 residues. Losses at the gene ends were 5 bases for V and 4 bases for J; bases not matched to a gene: 8. In DNA form, the CDR3 reads TGTGCCAGCAGCCGACGGGAGGGCCCGGCAGATACGCAGTATTTT. This gives the protein CASSRREGPADTQYF.

This clonotype has at least ten counts. The V gene is TRBV12-3 or TRBV12-4, the J gene TRBJ2-7; D might be TRBD2 (5 bases). CDR3 length: 11 residues. V dropped 6 bases and J dropped 6 bases, with 9 bases sitting between them. Here the CDR3 DNA reads TGTGCCAGCAGCTACCGGGGCGAGCAGTACTTC. Its translation is CASSYRGEQYF.